Listed here are 2 T cell receptor beta chains from one sample, sequenced in a study of OX40 agonist ivuxolimab in advanced cancers. TCRdb's table, derived via immunoSEQ multiplex PCR, lists solely in-frame clones and lacks some. The sample has about 67,000 clones; about 90% are singletons. The sample consisted of CD4+ or CD8+ T cells sorted from blood, taken in a trial of the OX40 agonist ivuxolimab. The receptors originated from an adult with an advanced solid tumor such as melanoma, head and neck, liver or kidney cancer.

The chain recombines TRBV30 with TRBJ2-5; no reliable D call. The J call may be incorrect, as the DNA end agrees better with TRBJ2-7. The CDR3 covers 10 residues. CDR1 GTSNPN and CDR2 SVGIG come from the germline V gene (reference sequence). The CDR3 DNA reads as TGTGCCTGGAGTGTGACCGAGCAGTACTTC. This translates into CAWSVTEQYF.

The chain is built from TRBV11-2 and TRBJ2-7; the D gene is possibly TRBD2 (6 bases). Trimming removed 2 bases at V and 4 bases at J, with 18 bases between. The CDR3 extends over 16 amino acids. The germline V gene has CDR1 SGHAT and CDR2 FQNNGV. CDR3: CASSLIAGYYGYEQYF. For the CDR3, the DNA is TGTGCCAGCAGCTTAATCGCGGGGTACTACGGTTACGAGCAGTACTTC.